This T cell receptor (beta chain) appears in the sequencing data of a study of blood T cell repertoires in COVID-19 (dated by TCRdb to 2018 to 2020). In terms of the full investigation: Samples covering the acute and convalescent phases of COVID-19 were provided by collaborators in the United States, Italy and Spain. The material from the prospective study consisted of cDNA or gDNA derived from T cells, B-cell-depleted T cells, or PBMCs. Subjects who had been exposed to COVID-19, were actively infected with it, or had recovered from it provided the deeply sampled blood TCRbeta repertoires that made up the dataset. Samples came from the ongoing ImmuneRACE study (first 160 participants) plus 1,254 subjects from 6 global collaborators. A freely available public database, intended as a resource for researchers studying the immune response to SARS-CoV-2, is where the repertoires were released. Where HLA class I and class II types were available, the types were taken from metadata supplied by the sample provider, not from assay-based typing. The sample metadata nearly always contained a de-identified subject ID, COVID-19 status, age in years and sex.

Whole blood was collected in K2EDTA tubes by collaborating institutions according to the institutions' own protocols. For TCRbeta analysis, collaborators shipped samples as frozen whole blood, isolated PBMCs, or DNA extracted from either of those sample types. A note on this clone: This clone's antigen is unknown. There are no base qualities to consult, and no much larger clone falls within one base.

The research as a whole found: The amount of clinical and demographic metadata varied by source and participant and was provided uncurated.

Spanning cysteine to phenylalanine, the CDR3 consists of 13 amino acids. The CDR3 DNA has 39 bases and is translated from base 1. Sequences SGHTA (CDR1) and FQGTGA (CDR2) are obtained from the germline V gene. Trimming accounts for 5 bases at V and 6 bases at J, while the number of junction bases matched to no gene is 5. The immunoSEQ Assay, a bias-controlled multiplex PCR, was used to amplify TCRbeta CDR3 regions from genomic DNA. The authors processed their data as follows. The number of nucleated cells in each sample was estimated by amplification of reference gene primers within the assay. Sequence reads were collapsed and filtered to measure the absolute abundance of every unique TCRbeta CDR3 rearrangement. Productive Simpson clonality was computed per sample as the square root of Simpson's diversity index over productive rearrangements. What TCRdb holds here is the immuneACCESS table cut down to in-frame rearrangements. Part of the clones is not present; checked against another copy, under half of the missing clones reflect an unresolved V gene, and the others are unexplained. V, J and clone size are taken as reported in that table, and D and trimming were inferred from the DNA itself. In all, the sample holds tens of thousands of clones, and about four fifths of those were seen once. The ten largest clonotypes hold around 10% of the sample.

The sample was peripheral blood. Recombination connected TRBV7-3 to TRBJ1-2, with 8 central nucleotides matching TRBD1. The origin of this receptor is a man aged 55 to 69 with acute or convalescent COVID-19. The CDR3 protein: CASSPGQGHGYTF. The DNA sequence is given as TGTGCCAGCAGCCCTGGACAGGGACATGGCTACACCTTC.